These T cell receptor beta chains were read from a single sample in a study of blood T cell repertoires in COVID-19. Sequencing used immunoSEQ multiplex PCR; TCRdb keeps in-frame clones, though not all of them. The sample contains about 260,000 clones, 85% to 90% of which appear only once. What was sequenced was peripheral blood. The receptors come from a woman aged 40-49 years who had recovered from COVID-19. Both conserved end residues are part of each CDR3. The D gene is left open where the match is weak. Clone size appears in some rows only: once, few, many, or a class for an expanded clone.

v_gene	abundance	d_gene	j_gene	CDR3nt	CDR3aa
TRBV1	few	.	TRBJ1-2	TGCACCAGCAGCCAAGAGGCAGCCGGCAGGGGGTATGGCTACACCTTC	CTSSQEAAGRGYGYTF
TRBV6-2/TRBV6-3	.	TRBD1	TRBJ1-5	TGTGCCAGCAGTCCACGACAGGGAGAGAGTCAGCCCCAGCATTTT	CASSPRQGESQPQHF
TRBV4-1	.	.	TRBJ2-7	TGCGCCAGCAGCCGAAAGGGGCTCGACGAGCAGTACTTC	CASSRKGLDEQYF
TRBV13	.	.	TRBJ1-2	TGTGCCAGCAGCTTAGGCACTTATGGCTACACCTTC	CASSLGTYGYTF
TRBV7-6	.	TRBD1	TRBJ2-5	TGTGCCAGCAGCTCCGTTAGGACAGGGGGGGAAGAGACCCAGTACTTC	CASSSVRTGGEETQYF
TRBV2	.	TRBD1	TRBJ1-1	TGTGCCAGCAGTGACGAAACAGGGGGTACTGAAGCTTTCTTT	CASSDETGGTEAFF
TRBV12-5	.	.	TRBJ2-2	TGTGCTAGTGGTTTGGTACCCGGGTCCCCTAAGTTTAAGAACACCGGGGAGCTGTTTTTT	CASGLVPGSPKFKNTGELFF
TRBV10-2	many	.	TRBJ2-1	TGCGCCAGCAGTTCCCCGAGGAGGAGCTCCTACAATGAGCAGTTCTTC	CASSSPRRSSYNEQFF
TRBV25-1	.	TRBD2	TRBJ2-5	TGTGCCAGCAGTGTGGTGCCTAGCGGGGGTCGGGCGGCAGAGACCCAGTACTTC	CASSVVPSGGRAAETQYF
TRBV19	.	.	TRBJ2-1	TGTGCCACCTCGGGGGTCAGAGGAAATGAGCAGTTCTTC	CATSGVRGNEQFF
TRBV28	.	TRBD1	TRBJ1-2	TGTGCCAGCAGGCTTCTCCTGCCCAAGAAAAGAATTACAGGGGGGAGAGGCTACACCTTC	CASRLLLPKKRITGGRGYTF
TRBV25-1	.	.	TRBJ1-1	TGTGCCAGCGGAGATTACGCCGGGACTTTGGCTTTCTTT	CASGDYAGTLAFF
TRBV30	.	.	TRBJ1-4	TGTGCCTGGAGTGTAGCGAGGGGGACGAATGAAAAACTGTTTTTT	CAWSVARGTNEKLFF
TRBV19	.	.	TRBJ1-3	TGTGCCAGTAGACGGACAGCCCAAGGAAACACCATATATTTT	CASRRTAQGNTIYF
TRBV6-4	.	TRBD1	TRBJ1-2	TGTGCCCGCCGGGGGCCGGGGACAGGGGGCGACTATGGCTACACCTTC	CARRGPGTGGDYGYTF
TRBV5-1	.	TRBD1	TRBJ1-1	TGCGCCAGCAGCTTGGCGGGGGACAGGGGTGAAGCTTTCTTT	CASSLAGDRGEAFF
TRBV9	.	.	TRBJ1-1	TGTGCCAGCAGCGTCATGCGTGAAGCTTTCTTT	CASSVMREAFF
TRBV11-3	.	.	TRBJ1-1	TGTGCCAGCAGCATTCACGGGAACACTGAAGCTTTCTTT	CASSIHGNTEAFF
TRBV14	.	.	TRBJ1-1	TGTGCCAGCAGCCTAACGGGGTACACTGAAGCTTTCTTT	CASSLTGYTEAFF
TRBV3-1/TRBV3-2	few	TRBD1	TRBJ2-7	TGTGCCAGCAGCCAGGACAGGGATGTAGACGAGCAGTACTTC	CASSQDRDVDEQYF
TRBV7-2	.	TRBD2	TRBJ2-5	TGTGCCAGCAGCTCCCTCGGTGCGGGGGGTGAGACCCAGTACTTC	CASSSLGAGGETQYF
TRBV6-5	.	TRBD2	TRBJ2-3	TGTGCCAGCAGAAGTTTAGCGGGGGGGCTAGGTACGCAGTATTTT	CASRSLAGGLGTQYF
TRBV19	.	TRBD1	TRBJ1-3	TGTGCCAGTAGTCTCGACAGGGGACCCTCTGGAAACACCATATATTTT	CASSLDRGPSGNTIYF
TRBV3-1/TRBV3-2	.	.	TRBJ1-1	TGTGCCAGCAGCCGGGGACACCAGAACACTGAAGCTTTCTTT	CASSRGHQNTEAFF
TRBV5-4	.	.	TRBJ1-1	TGTGCCAGCAGCAGGGGGGGGACTCCGAACACTGAAGCTTTCTTT	CASSRGGTPNTEAFF
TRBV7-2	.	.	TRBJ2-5	TGTGCCAGCAGCCGGACCTCAGCGGCCCAGTACTTC	CASSRTSAAQYF